The clone carrying this T cell receptor beta chain was observed a single time. Its specificity is unknown. The sample comes from a study of T cell responses to AZD1222 COVID-19 vaccine. Overall study findings and caveats: The donor cohort was predominantly white British with a female majority, and clonal diversity may have been underestimated. Spike was spanned by vaccine-associated CD4 TCRs, with dominance at 160-218 and 743-854.

The CDR3 is made up of 13 amino acids. The V end lost 2 bases, the J end lost 5 bases, and 9 bases lay between the germline ends. Germline V CDR1 and CDR2: MDHEN, SYDVKM. TCRdb's copy holds only in-frame clones and misses some; the assay was immunoSEQ multiplex PCR. The sample gives under 150,000 clones, nearly 95% of which show up once; roughly 3.5% is in the top ten. Samples with a second dose at about 4 or about 12 weeks were pooled together. This chain links TRBV28 with TRBJ1-1, with D uncertain. The TCR sequence derives from an adult who received the AZD1222 COVID-19 vaccine. The sequences come from peripheral blood, collected 28 days after the second AZD1222 dose. The CDR3 is CASSLKRETEAFF. The DNA for the CDR3 is TGTGCCAGCAGTTTAAAGAGGGAAACTGAAGCTTTCTTT. Combining the CDR3 with reference TRBV28 and TRBJ1-1 gives the whole variable domain DVKVTQSSRYLVKRTGEKVFLECVQDMDHENMFWYRQDPGLGLRLIYFSYDVKMKEKGDIPEGYSVSREKKERFSLILESASTNQTSMYLCASSLKRETEAFFGQGTRLTVV.